The rows below give T cell receptor beta chains drawn from one sample of a study of response to subunit inactivated influenza vaccine. TCRdb processed the RT-PCR reads anew with MiXCR; each CDR3 protein has one entry. This table holds 500,000 to 600,000 distinct CDR3 sequences, about 11% found once. The same data also contributed to another study, on T cells expressing NK-cell markers.

The sample was PBMCs from blood, taken on the day of vaccination. The receptors here all came from a man in his forties or fifties who received an inactivated influenza vaccine. The CDR3 runs from the conserved cysteine through the conserved F or W. Each record gives: V gene, clone size, D gene, CDR3 length, J gene, CDR3 DNA, CDR3 protein. D genes are given only for firm matches. Clone size appears in some rows only: once, few, many, or a class for an expanded clone.

v_gene: TRBV3-1
abundance: many
d_gene: TRBD2
len: 14
j_gene: TRBJ2-1
CDR3nt: TGTGCCAGCAGCCAGGAAACTAGCGTCGGTGAGCAGTTCTTC
CDR3aa: CASSQETSVGEQFF

v_gene: TRBV29-1
abundance: -
d_gene: -
len: 12
j_gene: TRBJ2-1
CDR3nt: TGCAGCGTTGAGGACAGCCTCAATGAGCAGTTCTTC
CDR3aa: CSVEDSLNEQFF

v_gene: TRBV7-9
abundance: -
d_gene: -
len: 15
j_gene: TRBJ1-2
CDR3nt: TGTGCCAGCAGCCCGGTGTCAGGCGGATTGGATGGCTACACCTTC
CDR3aa: CASSPVSGGLDGYTF

v_gene: TRBV3-1
abundance: -
d_gene: TRBD2
len: 18
j_gene: TRBJ2-7
CDR3nt: TGTGCCAGCAGCCATGAAAGACTAGCGGGGCTCGTACCCTACGAGCAGTACTTC
CDR3aa: CASSHERLAGLVPYEQYF

v_gene: TRBV27
abundance: many
d_gene: -
len: 13
j_gene: TRBJ2-7
CDR3nt: TGTGCCAGCAGCTTCCCCGGGGCCTACGAGCAGTACTTC
CDR3aa: CASSFPGAYEQYF

v_gene: TRBV20-1
abundance: few
d_gene: -
len: 14
j_gene: TRBJ1-1
CDR3nt: TGCAGTGCCCAAGAGGCAGGGCCGAACACTGAAGCTTTCTTT
CDR3aa: CSAQEAGPNTEAFF

v_gene: TRBV20-1
abundance: few
d_gene: -
len: 12
j_gene: TRBJ2-7
CDR3nt: TGCAGTTTTGGATCGAATGTCTACGAGCAGTACTTC
CDR3aa: CSFGSNVYEQYF

v_gene: TRBV7-9
abundance: -
d_gene: TRBD1
len: 14
j_gene: TRBJ1-1
CDR3nt: TGTGCCAGCAGCTGGGACAGGGGGAGGACTGAAGCTTTCTTT
CDR3aa: CASSWDRGRTEAFF

v_gene: TRBV6-2/TRBV6-3
abundance: -
d_gene: -
len: 12
j_gene: TRBJ2-2
CDR3nt: TGTGCCAGCAGTAATCAGGGCGGGGAGCTGTTTTTT
CDR3aa: CASSNQGGELFF

v_gene: TRBV9
abundance: -
d_gene: TRBD2
len: 16
j_gene: TRBJ2-1
CDR3nt: TGTGCCAGCAGCGATGGACCGGGACTAGCTGTTGATGAGCAGTTCTTC
CDR3aa: CASSDGPGLAVDEQFF

v_gene: TRBV4-1
abundance: -
d_gene: TRBD2
len: 21
j_gene: TRBJ2-1
CDR3nt: TGCGCCAGCAGCCAAGCGAAACCGGGACTAGCGGCACAGAGCTCCTACAATGAGCAGTTCTTC
CDR3aa: CASSQAKPGLAAQSSYNEQFF

v_gene: TRBV4-1
abundance: few
d_gene: -
len: 13
j_gene: TRBJ1-1
CDR3nt: TGCGCCAGCAGCCAGTCTTTGGCCCTTGAAGCTTTCTTT
CDR3aa: CASSQSLALEAFF

v_gene: TRBV20-1
abundance: few
d_gene: -
len: 12
j_gene: TRBJ2-7
CDR3nt: TGCAGTGCTAACAGGGAGGTTTACGAGCAGTACTTC
CDR3aa: CSANREVYEQYF

v_gene: TRBV20-1
abundance: few
d_gene: TRBD2
len: 13
j_gene: TRBJ2-7
CDR3nt: TGCAGTGCTAAGAAACTAGCGGAATACGAGCAGTACTTC
CDR3aa: CSAKKLAEYEQYF

v_gene: TRBV10-3
abundance: few
d_gene: -
len: 14
j_gene: TRBJ2-7
CDR3nt: TGTGCCATCAGTGAGTCGAGAGGGTCCTACGAGCAGTACTTC
CDR3aa: CAISESRGSYEQYF

v_gene: TRBV19
abundance: many
d_gene: -
len: 17
j_gene: TRBJ1-5
CDR3nt: TGTGCCAGTAGTTTCAGAAGTTACGGGACAAAATATCAGCCCCAGCATTTT
CDR3aa: CASSFRSYGTKYQPQHF

v_gene: TRBV12-3/TRBV12-4
abundance: few
d_gene: -
len: 15
j_gene: TRBJ1-5
CDR3nt: TGTGCCAGCAGTTTAGAGGGAAACGGGGGACAGCCCCAGCATTTT
CDR3aa: CASSLEGNGGQPQHF

v_gene: TRBV28
abundance: many
d_gene: TRBD2
len: 15
j_gene: TRBJ2-7
CDR3nt: TGTGCCAGCAGTTTCCCGGCGGGAGTAACCTACGAGCAGTACTTC
CDR3aa: CASSFPAGVTYEQYF

v_gene: TRBV18
abundance: -
d_gene: TRBD1
len: 16
j_gene: TRBJ2-7
CDR3nt: TGTGCCAGCTCACCACGGGGGACAGGGGGCGTTTACGAGCAGTACTTC
CDR3aa: CASSPRGTGGVYEQYF

v_gene: TRBV7-9
abundance: -
d_gene: -
len: 14
j_gene: TRBJ1-3
CDR3nt: TGTGCCAGCAGCTTAGTTGGGGTCGGAAACACCATATATTTT
CDR3aa: CASSLVGVGNTIYF

v_gene: TRBV5-1
abundance: few
d_gene: -
len: 16
j_gene: TRBJ2-7
CDR3nt: TGCGCCAGCAGCTTGGGGGCCCGGGACGGAAGCTACGAGCAGTACTTC
CDR3aa: CASSLGARDGSYEQYF

v_gene: TRBV29-1
abundance: -
d_gene: -
len: 11
j_gene: TRBJ2-5
CDR3nt: TGCAGCGCACGGGGTGTAGAGACCCAGTACTTC
CDR3aa: CSARGVETQYF

v_gene: TRBV3-1
abundance: -
d_gene: -
len: 12
j_gene: TRBJ2-7
CDR3nt: TGTGCCAGCAGCCAAGTTTGGAACGAGCAGTACTTC
CDR3aa: CASSQVWNEQYF

v_gene: TRBV5-1
abundance: -
d_gene: -
len: 14
j_gene: TRBJ2-2
CDR3nt: TGCGCCAGCAGCTCCGGGACCTACACCGGGGAGCTGTTTTTT
CDR3aa: CASSSGTYTGELFF

v_gene: TRBV20-1
abundance: -
d_gene: TRBD1
len: 15
j_gene: TRBJ1-1
CDR3nt: TGCAGTGCTAGAGTGTGGGACAGGGGGAACACTGAAGCTTTCTTT
CDR3aa: CSARVWDRGNTEAFF

v_gene: TRBV4-1
abundance: few
d_gene: TRBD2
len: 15
j_gene: TRBJ2-1
CDR3nt: TGCGCCAGCAGCCCAGTCCAAGGACTAGAGGATGAGCAGTTCTTC
CDR3aa: CASSPVQGLEDEQFF

v_gene: TRBV5-1
abundance: few
d_gene: TRBD2
len: 14
j_gene: TRBJ2-5
CDR3nt: TGCGCCAGCAGCCGACTAGCGGAACAAGAGACCCAGTACTTC
CDR3aa: CASSRLAEQETQYF

v_gene: TRBV3-1
abundance: -
d_gene: TRBD2
len: 17
j_gene: TRBJ2-2
CDR3nt: TGTGCCAGCAGCCAAGATTTACTAGCGGGAGTTTCCGGGGAGCTGTTTTTT
CDR3aa: CASSQDLLAGVSGELFF